The 5 T cell receptor beta chains below were found in one sample sequenced in a study of spatial heterogeneity in lung cancer. Study conclusions and caveats: Intratumoral expanded alpha and beta TCR counts were found to track tumor mutation counts.

Time point: sample taken at primary tumor resection. The antigens for these receptors are not known. A single record per CDR3 protein comes from TCRdb applying MiXCR to the 5' RACE reads. The sample carries 20,000 to 25,000 distinct CDR3 sequences, approximately 16% recorded once. The sample was lung tumor tissue, taken at surgery. Receptors originate from a female donor with early-stage non-small cell lung cancer.

In this sample, this clonotype turned up a few times. V is TRBV27 and J is TRBJ2-5; D is uncertain. CDR3 length: 15 amino acids. Looked up from germline, CDR1 is MNHEY and CDR2 is SMNVEV (reference sequence). V lost 3 bases to trimming and J lost 4 bases, with 15 bases between them. CDR3 sequence: CASSLSWNNRETQYF. For the CDR3, the DNA is TGTGCCAGCAGTTTGTCTTGGAATAACCGAGAGACCCAGTACTTC.

There are a few counts of this clonotype. The chain uses TRBV29-1 and TRBJ2-1; D gene uncertain. CDR3 length equals 13 residues. CDR1 and CDR2 (germline): SQVTM, ANQGSEA. V was cut by 4 bases and J by 2 bases, with 9 bases left in between. This CDR3 reads CSVVSWTYNEQFF. The CDR3 DNA reads TGCAGCGTTGTGAGTTGGACCTACAATGAGCAGTTCTTC.

This clonotype was detected many times. The CDR3 loop reads CASSRGGSSYNEQFF. CDR3 sequence (DNA): TGTGCCAGCAGCCGAGGCGGAAGCTCCTACAATGAGCAGTTCTTC. The chain employs TRBV9 and TRBJ2-1; the D is unclear. The CDR3 runs to 15 residues. Germline V gives CDR1 SGDLS, CDR2 YYNGEE. V lost 4 bases, J lost 0 bases, and 11 bases lay in between.

This clonotype occurred many times. The V call is TRBV29-1, the J call TRBJ2-3; D is unresolved. V was trimmed by 2 bases and J by 4 bases, leaving 7 bases between them. This CDR3 spans 12 amino acids. Germline-derived CDR1 and CDR2 are SQVTM and ANQGSEA. CDR3 in DNA: TGCAGCGTTGAAAAGGGTTCAGATACGCAGTATTTT. Encoded protein: CSVEKGSDTQYF.

This clonotype was counted only a few times. The chain uses TRBV4-2 and TRBJ2-7; 12 bases agree with TRBD2. Trimming removed 6 bases from V and 1 base from J; junction bases left unmatched: 1. The CDR3 sequence is 14 residues long. Germline V gene sequence: CDR1 LGHNA, CDR2 YNFKEQ. CDR3 nucleotides: TGTGCCAGCAGGGGGACTAGCGGGTCCTACGAGCAGTACTTC. It translates to CASRGTSGSYEQYF.